This T cell receptor beta chain was captured by sequencing in a study of blood T cell repertoires in COVID-19. Study-wide background: Collection of acute and convalescent COVID-19 samples took place in the United States, Italy and Spain. PBMCs, B-cell-depleted T cells, or T cells were the source of the cDNA or gDNA that made up the material.

Authors' data handling: It was from reference gene primer amplification that nucleated cell counts were estimated. Method: immunoSEQ multiplex PCR; TCRdb's copy keeps in-frame clones and lacks some. For V, J and clone size, that table is used; D and trimming come from the DNA. The table includes about 100,000 clones, 85% to 90% detected once. The sequenced material came from peripheral blood. This receptor was identified in a human donor in a cohort sampled during active COVID-19.

CDR3 sequence reads: CASRVGTGQPQHF. CDR3 DNA sequence: TGCGCCAGCAGAGTCGGGACAGGCCAGCCCCAGCATTTT. The chain has TRBV10-2 and TRBJ1-5; 8 bases are shared with TRBD1. The CDR3 length is 13 residues. CDR1 is WSHSY, CDR2 SAAADI, per germline. V lost 6 bases to trimming and J lost 7 bases; unmatched junction nucleotides: 5.